This TCR beta chain derives from a study of cytomegalovirus exposure and HLA in healthy donors. Points from the study as a whole: Later on, an analysis tied 15,000 to 20,000 TCR beta sequences to HLA alleles at 0.05 false discovery rate. Analysis was carried out at a later point, and it linked a missense DCLRE1C variant to TCR beta V- and J-gene trimming.

Notes on this clone: Its antigen is unknown.

Between the trimmed V and J ends, which lost 6 bases and 7 bases, there was a span of 12 bases. Germline V gene lookup returns CDR1 DFQATT and CDR2 SNEGSKA (reference sequence). The CDR3 totals 11 residues. PCR was performed using 60 Vbeta and 13 Jbeta primers. The repertoire was sequenced with immunoSEQ multiplex PCR; TCRdb's copy has only in-frame clones and lacks some. The data show some 120,000 clones, about 80% seen once. The chain combines TRBV20-1 with TRBJ1-2; D is unresolved. Sequenced: PBMCs. The sequence was obtained from a man aged 40-55 years in good health and CMV-seronegative. The CDR3 loop is CSAHRGGGYTF. In DNA, the CDR3 is TGCAGTGCCCACCGAGGAGGTGGCTACACCTTC.